This T cell receptor beta chain comes out of a study of CD8+ T cells in alopecia areata. Across the whole study: Treated patients were given oral tofacitinib, which was dosed at 5 to 10 mg twice daily.

V dropped 4 bases and J dropped 1 base, with 14 bases sitting between them. CDR1 and CDR2 (germline): SGHTA, FQGNSA. This CDR3 comprises 15 residues. Sequencing used cDNA as its template, made by extracting RNA and reverse transcribing it. Repertoires were generated with immunoSEQ multiplex PCR, while TCRdb's copy carries only in-frame clones and drops some. The repertoire holds 150,000 or so clones, with 87% as singletons. Study findings and constraints: Researchers report lesional scalp, most notably alopecia totalis/universalis, outstripped normal scalp in clonality.

Concerning this clone itself: Its antigen remains unidentified.

Collected material from alopecia areata patients comprised lesional scalp punch biopsies and peripheral blood. Sorting from PBMCs produced CD4+ and CD8+ T cells. Specimen: CD8+ T cells sorted from blood, collected at week 0. The receptor was isolated from a human donor with alopecia areata. J is TRBJ2-7 and V is TRBV7-2; D may correspond to TRBD1 or TRBD2 (5 bases each). The CDR3 is CASSSPGTDSYEQYF. CDR3 sequence (DNA): TGTGCCAGCAGCTCCCCCGGGACGGATTCCTACGAGCAGTACTTC. Full variable domain (remainder filled in from reference TRBV7-2 and TRBJ2-7): GAGVSQSPSNKVTEKGKDVELRCDPISGHTALYWYRQSLGQGLEFLIYFQGNSAPDKSGLPSDRFSAERTGGSVSTLTIQRTQQEDSAVYLCASSSPGTDSYEQYFGPGTRLTVT.